Listed below are T cell receptor beta chains from one sample, sequenced in a study of shared clonotypes between healthy human individuals. Here immunoSEQ multiplex PCR was the method, and the copy in TCRdb shows in-frame clones only, minus some. Here the sample spans 1,500,000 or so clones, approximately 98.5% being singletons. Sequencing was performed on naive CD4+ T cells sorted from blood. The receptor source for this set is a man between 25 and 39 years old in good health. The CDR3 runs from the conserved cysteine through the conserved F or W. Each record gives: CDR3 DNA, CDR3 protein, J gene, D gene, clone size, V gene. A D gene is named only where the DNA matches it firmly. Where a row states a size, it is once, few, many or the class of an expanded clone; other rows omit it.

CDR3 DNA: TGCGCCAGCAGCCTCATCGCAAAGGGCGGAAACACCATATATTTT
CDR3 protein: CASSLIAKGGNTIYF
J gene: TRBJ1-3
D gene: -
clone size: -
V gene: TRBV4-3

CDR3 DNA: TGTGCCAGCAGTGAGGGACAGCCCTCCCCTGGCTACACCTTC
CDR3 protein: CASSEGQPSPGYTF
J gene: TRBJ1-2
D gene: TRBD1
clone size: -
V gene: TRBV6-1

CDR3 DNA: -
CDR3 protein: CASSWGEGTIF
J gene: TRBJ1-2
D gene: -
clone size: -
V gene: TRBV11-2

CDR3 DNA: TGTGCCAGCAGCCTCGGGGGCCAAGAGACCCAGTACTTC
CDR3 protein: CASSLGGQETQYF
J gene: TRBJ2-5
D gene: -
clone size: -
V gene: TRBV4-2

CDR3 DNA: TGTGCCAGCAGTGACAGGGGACAGGGTGATGAAAAACTGTTTTTT
CDR3 protein: CASSDRGQGDEKLFF
J gene: TRBJ1-4
D gene: TRBD1
clone size: -
V gene: TRBV6-6

CDR3 DNA: TGTGCCAGTAGTCCTAGGGACAGGGGACATTCCTACGAGCAGTACTTC
CDR3 protein: CASSPRDRGHSYEQYF
J gene: TRBJ2-7
D gene: TRBD1
clone size: -
V gene: TRBV19

CDR3 DNA: TGCGCCAGCAATCGGGAAGCGGGGTACAATGAGCAGTTCTTC
CDR3 protein: CASNREAGYNEQFF
J gene: TRBJ2-1
D gene: TRBD2
clone size: -
V gene: TRBV5-1

CDR3 DNA: TGCGCCAGCAGCTACCGATCGATAGGTACTAGCGGAGGTGAGCAGTTCTTC
CDR3 protein: CASSYRSIGTSGGEQFF
J gene: TRBJ2-1
D gene: TRBD2
clone size: -
V gene: TRBV4-3

CDR3 DNA: TGTGCCAGCCTCGGACAGGAAAATTTACCAGGGCAGTACTTC
CDR3 protein: CASLGQENLPGQYF
J gene: TRBJ2-7
D gene: TRBD1
clone size: -
V gene: TRBV6-1

CDR3 DNA: TGTGCCAGCAGCCAAGCGGACAGGGCGTCAGGCTACACCTTC
CDR3 protein: CASSQADRASGYTF
J gene: TRBJ1-2
D gene: TRBD1
clone size: -
V gene: TRBV14

CDR3 DNA: TGTGCCAGCAGCCCCGGACAGGGTCCTAGCGGGAGAGGTTACACCGGGGAGCTGTTTTTT
CDR3 protein: CASSPGQGPSGRGYTGELFF
J gene: TRBJ2-2
D gene: TRBD2
clone size: -
V gene: TRBV9

CDR3 DNA: TGTGCCAGCAGTTTATCTCCAGCAGCAATGGAGCAGTACTTC
CDR3 protein: CASSLSPAAMEQYF
J gene: TRBJ2-7
D gene: -
clone size: -
V gene: TRBV28

CDR3 DNA: TGCAGCGTTGGGCGAGGGCGAGGCTACACCTTC
CDR3 protein: CSVGRGRGYTF
J gene: TRBJ1-2
D gene: -
clone size: -
V gene: TRBV29-1

CDR3 DNA: TGTGCCATCATGACCGGACAGGGGAACACCGGGGAGCTGTTTTTT
CDR3 protein: CAIMTGQGNTGELFF
J gene: TRBJ2-2
D gene: TRBD1
clone size: -
V gene: TRBV10-3

CDR3 DNA: TGTGCCAGCAGCTTAGTTGGCAGGGACACTGAAGCTTTCTTT
CDR3 protein: CASSLVGRDTEAFF
J gene: TRBJ1-1
D gene: -
clone size: -
V gene: TRBV7-9

CDR3 DNA: TGTGCCAGCAGCGCTACCCGGGAGGTCCAAGAGACCCAGTACTTC
CDR3 protein: CASSATREVQETQYF
J gene: TRBJ2-5
D gene: TRBD2
clone size: -
V gene: TRBV2

CDR3 DNA: TGCGCCAGCAGCCAAACGGGACAGGGGGCTTACGAGCAGTACTTC
CDR3 protein: CASSQTGQGAYEQYF
J gene: TRBJ2-7
D gene: TRBD1
clone size: -
V gene: TRBV4-1

CDR3 DNA: TGTGCCAGCAGCCGGGGGACAGGGGCTGGAAACACCATATATTTT
CDR3 protein: CASSRGTGAGNTIYF
J gene: TRBJ1-3
D gene: TRBD1
clone size: -
V gene: TRBV7-9

CDR3 DNA: TGCGCCAGCAGCTTCAGCATACAGGGTGGAGAAGATACGCAGTATTTT
CDR3 protein: CASSFSIQGGEDTQYF
J gene: TRBJ2-3
D gene: -
clone size: -
V gene: TRBV5-1

CDR3 DNA: TGTGCCAGCTCACCCGGGGCCTCCTACGAGCAGTACTTC
CDR3 protein: CASSPGASYEQYF
J gene: TRBJ2-7
D gene: -
clone size: -
V gene: TRBV18

CDR3 DNA: TGTGCCAGTTGCACCGGGACAGCCTATGGCTACACCTTC
CDR3 protein: CASCTGTAYGYTF
J gene: TRBJ1-2
D gene: -
clone size: -
V gene: TRBV21-1

CDR3 DNA: TGTGCCAGCAGTTTATCGGGACCCACCCCACACGAGCAGTACTTC
CDR3 protein: CASSLSGPTPHEQYF
J gene: TRBJ2-7
D gene: -
clone size: -
V gene: TRBV27

CDR3 DNA: TGTGCCAGCAGCTTGTGGCTCCACGCGGGCAATCAGCCCCAGCATTTT
CDR3 protein: CASSLWLHAGNQPQHF
J gene: TRBJ1-5
D gene: -
clone size: -
V gene: TRBV5-8

CDR3 DNA: TGTGCCAGCAGCACGTCGTTAGGGTCGAACTATGGCTACACCTTC
CDR3 protein: CASSTSLGSNYGYTF
J gene: TRBJ1-2
D gene: -
clone size: -
V gene: TRBV11-2

CDR3 DNA: TGTGCCAGCAGCCCCCGGGGGGGACGGACCGCCCAGGCCCAGTACTTC
CDR3 protein: CASSPRGGRTAQAQYF
J gene: TRBJ2-5
D gene: TRBD2
clone size: -
V gene: TRBV7-3

CDR3 DNA: TGTGCCAGCAGCGTAGCGGCGGGAGGGCATTACAATGAGCAGTTCTTC
CDR3 protein: CASSVAAGGHYNEQFF
J gene: TRBJ2-1
D gene: TRBD2
clone size: once
V gene: TRBV9

CDR3 DNA: TGTGCCAGCTCACCCATCTCCGGGGAGGTTCACGAGCAGTACTTC
CDR3 protein: CASSPISGEVHEQYF
J gene: TRBJ2-7
D gene: -
clone size: -
V gene: TRBV18

CDR3 DNA: TGTGCCATCAGTGTGGACAGGTCCTCCTACGAGCAGTACTTC
CDR3 protein: CAISVDRSSYEQYF
J gene: TRBJ2-7
D gene: TRBD1
clone size: once
V gene: TRBV10-3

CDR3 DNA: TGTGCCAGCAGCGGCGACAGGGGGCGCGGAACTGAAGCTTTCTTT
CDR3 protein: CASSGDRGRGTEAFF
J gene: TRBJ1-1
D gene: TRBD1
clone size: -
V gene: TRBV9

CDR3 DNA: TGTGCCAGCAGCGGAGACAGGGGGCACGAGCAGTACTTC
CDR3 protein: CASSGDRGHEQYF
J gene: TRBJ2-7
D gene: TRBD1
clone size: -
V gene: TRBV11-2

CDR3 DNA: TGTGCCAGCAGCTTAACGGGCGGGGGAGGGCGGTTGGGTGGTACGCAGTATTTT
CDR3 protein: CASSLTGGGGRLGGTQYF
J gene: TRBJ2-3
D gene: TRBD2
clone size: -
V gene: TRBV7-8

CDR3 DNA: TGCACCAGCAGCCAACCGGGACTAGCGGGAGGGGTCCGTCGGGAAGATACGCAGTATTTT
CDR3 protein: CTSSQPGLAGGVRREDTQYF
J gene: TRBJ2-3
D gene: -
clone size: -
V gene: TRBV1

CDR3 DNA: TGCGCCGCGGGACAGGGTAGCGAAAAACTGTTTTTT
CDR3 protein: CAAGQGSEKLFF
J gene: TRBJ1-4
D gene: TRBD1
clone size: -
V gene: TRBV15

CDR3 DNA: TGTGCCAGCAGCTCGGACCCCGCCGGGGAGCTGTTTTTT
CDR3 protein: CASSSDPAGELFF
J gene: TRBJ2-2
D gene: -
clone size: -
V gene: TRBV5-6

CDR3 DNA: TGTGCCAGCAACCAGGGGGCGCTCACCGGGGAGCTGTTTTTT
CDR3 protein: CASNQGALTGELFF
J gene: TRBJ2-2
D gene: TRBD1
clone size: -
V gene: TRBV2

CDR3 DNA: TGCGCCAGCAGCTTGGGGGGAGGTGAGCAGTTCTTC
CDR3 protein: CASSLGGGEQFF
J gene: TRBJ2-1
D gene: -
clone size: few
V gene: TRBV5-1

CDR3 DNA: TGTGCCAGCAGTTTAGGTCAGGGCACAGATACGCAGTATTTT
CDR3 protein: CASSLGQGTDTQYF
J gene: TRBJ2-3
D gene: -
clone size: -
V gene: TRBV28

CDR3 DNA: TGTGCCAGCAGTGAAAGACGGGGGACCAAAAACATTCAGTACTTC
CDR3 protein: CASSERRGTKNIQYF
J gene: TRBJ2-4
D gene: -
clone size: -
V gene: TRBV6-1

CDR3 DNA: TGTGCCAGCAGCCTGGGGCCGGGGGGCCAAGAGACCCAGTACTTC
CDR3 protein: CASSLGPGGQETQYF
J gene: TRBJ2-5
D gene: TRBD2
clone size: -
V gene: TRBV5-4

CDR3 DNA: TGCGCCAGCAGCTTGGGGCCAGGGTACTATGAGCAGTTCTTC
CDR3 protein: CASSLGPGYYEQFF
J gene: TRBJ2-1
D gene: -
clone size: -
V gene: TRBV5-1

CDR3 DNA: TGTGCCAGCAGTAAGGGCTACGAGCAGTACTTC
CDR3 protein: CASSKGYEQYF
J gene: TRBJ2-7
D gene: -
clone size: -
V gene: TRBV28

CDR3 DNA: TGTGCCAGCAGCTTGATTAATCGGGCAGGGGGCGTCTACGAGCAGTACTTC
CDR3 protein: CASSLINRAGGVYEQYF
J gene: TRBJ2-7
D gene: TRBD1
clone size: once
V gene: TRBV7-2

CDR3 DNA: TGTGCCAGTACCAGGGACAGAGTATCGGGCAATCAGCCCCAGCATTTT
CDR3 protein: CASTRDRVSGNQPQHF
J gene: TRBJ1-5
D gene: TRBD1
clone size: -
V gene: TRBV19

CDR3 DNA: TGTGCCAGCAGCTTCGCGGGACAAGCCTACGAGCAGCACTTC
CDR3 protein: CASSFAGQAYEQHF
J gene: TRBJ2-7
D gene: -
clone size: -
V gene: TRBV7-2

CDR3 DNA: TGCGCCAGCAGCTTGGTCTCGCAAGAGACCCAGTACTTC
CDR3 protein: CASSLVSQETQYF
J gene: TRBJ2-5
D gene: -
clone size: -
V gene: TRBV5-1

CDR3 DNA: TGTGCCAGCAGCCAAGGACCGTACAATGAGCAGTTCTTC
CDR3 protein: CASSQGPYNEQFF
J gene: TRBJ2-1
D gene: -
clone size: -
V gene: TRBV4-2

CDR3 DNA: TGTGCCAGCAGCTTGCGGACAGGATCATACGAGCAGTACTTC
CDR3 protein: CASSLRTGSYEQYF
J gene: TRBJ2-7
D gene: TRBD1
clone size: once
V gene: TRBV11-2

CDR3 DNA: TGTGCCAGCAGTTTATCCGTGGATCCAGCCAAAAACATTCAGTACTTC
CDR3 protein: CASSLSVDPAKNIQYF
J gene: TRBJ2-4
D gene: -
clone size: -
V gene: TRBV28

CDR3 DNA: TGCGCCAGCAGTATTAGGGAGGATCAGCCCCAGCATTTT
CDR3 protein: CASSIREDQPQHF
J gene: TRBJ1-5
D gene: -
clone size: -
V gene: TRBV4-1